This TCR beta chain was identified in a study of blood T cells in healthy people across ages. Study observations and caveats: The lack of PBMC sorting stopped any conclusive naive versus antigen-experienced comparison. Roughly linear declines in TCR beta diversity per million T cells occurred with age.

The people who gave samples were healthy Caucasians from Russia, aged roughly 6 to 95. On this clonotype itself: Its antigen is unknown.

Sample-barcoded 5' priming and a J-beta primer mix drove a second PCR of 7 to 11 cycles. Using its own MiXCR run on the 5' RACE reads, TCRdb lists one record per CDR3 protein. This table has 720,000 or so distinct CDR3 sequences, around two fifths appearing once. V was shortened by 1 base and J by 8 bases, with 12 bases between the two germline ends. This CDR3 is 15 amino acids long. The V gene's germline CDR1 is SGHTA and CDR2 FQGNSA. The sequence was obtained from a man at least 80 years old in good health. The V call is TRBV7-2, the J call TRBJ1-6, with D possibly matching TRBD1 (5 bases). The sequenced sample consisted of blood. CDR3 sequence reads: CASSLGRDSYSPLHF. The CDR3 DNA reads TGTGCCAGCAGCTTAGGCCGAGACAGTTATTCACCCCTCCACTTT.